This T cell receptor (beta chain) was sequenced in a study of cytomegalovirus exposure and HLA in healthy donors. Study in general: The same platform used for the 666 first-cohort repertoires was also used for the 130 or so validation repertoires, as a later analysis reported.

The table came from immunoSEQ multiplex PCR; TCRdb's copy has only in-frame clones and leaves some out. The sample holds about 120,000 clones; approximately 89% are singletons and the top ten take 1.5% to 2%. Germline V CDR1 and CDR2: MNHEY, SVGAGI. The V gene end was trimmed by 4 bases and the J gene end by 1 base; junction bases not matched to a gene: 3. The CDR3 contains 15 residues. This sequence joins TRBV6-5 and TRBJ2-1; 8 nucleotides agree with TRBD2. The sequence was obtained from a man between 18 and 35 years old in good health and CMV-seronegative. Input material: PBMCs. The CDR3 loop is CASSWSGSSYNEQFF. The CDR3 coding sequence is TGTGCCAGCAGTTGGAGCGGGAGTTCCTACAATGAGCAGTTCTTC.